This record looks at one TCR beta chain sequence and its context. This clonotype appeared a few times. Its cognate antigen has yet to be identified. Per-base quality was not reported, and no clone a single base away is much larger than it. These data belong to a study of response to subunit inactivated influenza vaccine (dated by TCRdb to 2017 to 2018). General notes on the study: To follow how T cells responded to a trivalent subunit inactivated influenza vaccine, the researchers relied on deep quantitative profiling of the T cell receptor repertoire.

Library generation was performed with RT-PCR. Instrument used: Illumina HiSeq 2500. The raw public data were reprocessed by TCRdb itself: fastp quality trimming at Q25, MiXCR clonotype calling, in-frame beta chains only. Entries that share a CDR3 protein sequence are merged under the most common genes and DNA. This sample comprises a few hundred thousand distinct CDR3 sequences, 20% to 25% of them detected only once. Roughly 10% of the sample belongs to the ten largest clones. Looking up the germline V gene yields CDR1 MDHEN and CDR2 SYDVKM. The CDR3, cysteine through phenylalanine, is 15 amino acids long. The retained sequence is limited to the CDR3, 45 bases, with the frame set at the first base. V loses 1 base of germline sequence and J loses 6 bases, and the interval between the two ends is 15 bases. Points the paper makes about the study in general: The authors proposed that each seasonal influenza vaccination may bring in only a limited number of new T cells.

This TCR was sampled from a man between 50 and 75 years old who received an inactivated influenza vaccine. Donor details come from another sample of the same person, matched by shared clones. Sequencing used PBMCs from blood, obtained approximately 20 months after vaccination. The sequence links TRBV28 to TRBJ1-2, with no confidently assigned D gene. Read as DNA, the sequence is TGTGCCAGCAGTTTATTAGGCGTCACATTTGATGGCTACACCTTC. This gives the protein CASSLLGVTFDGYTF.